This T cell receptor beta chain derives from a study of control samples from healthy donors and cancer patients. Germline V gene data show CDR1 as SEHNR and CDR2 as FQNEAQ (reference sequence). The CDR3 totals 16 residues. Deletions cut 5 bases from V and 4 bases from J, with 19 bases between. Assay used: immunoSEQ multiplex PCR; TCRdb lists only in-frame clones, some missing. Of 150,000 to 200,000 clones listed, roughly 90% are singletons. This clone was seen only a few times. The sequence was obtained from a woman in her forties or fifties in good health. Specimen: blood. The chain is built from TRBV7-9 and TRBJ2-3; D not resolved. The CDR3 loop reads CASSAQGRGIADTQYF. Written as DNA, the CDR3 is TGTGCCAGCAGCGCACAAGGTCGTGGGATTGCAGATACGCAGTATTTT.